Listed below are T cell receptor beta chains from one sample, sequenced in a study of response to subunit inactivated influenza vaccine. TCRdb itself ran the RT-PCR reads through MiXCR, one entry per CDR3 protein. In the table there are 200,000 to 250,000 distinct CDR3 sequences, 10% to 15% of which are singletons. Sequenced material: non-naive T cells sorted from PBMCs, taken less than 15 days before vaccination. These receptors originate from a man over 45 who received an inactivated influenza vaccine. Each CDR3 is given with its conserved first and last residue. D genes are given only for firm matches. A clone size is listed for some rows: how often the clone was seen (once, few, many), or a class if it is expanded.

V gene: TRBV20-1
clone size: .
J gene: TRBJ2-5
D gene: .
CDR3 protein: CSAARGSQETQYF
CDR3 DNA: TGCAGTGCTGCGCGAGGGTCACAAGAGACCCAGTACTTC

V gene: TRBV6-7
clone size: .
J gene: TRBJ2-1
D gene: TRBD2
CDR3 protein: CAICSGTSGRAKSYNEQFF
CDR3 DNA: TGTGCCATCTGTTCAGGGACTAGCGGGAGGGCCAAGTCCTACAATGAGCAGTTCTTC

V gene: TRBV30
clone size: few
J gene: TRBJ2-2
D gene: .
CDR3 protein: CAWSVMGDITGELFF
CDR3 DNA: TGTGCCTGGAGTGTAATGGGGGACATTACCGGGGAGCTGTTTTTT

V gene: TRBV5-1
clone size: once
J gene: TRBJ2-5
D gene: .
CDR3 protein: CASSLEAGLKTQYF
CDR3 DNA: TGCGCCAGCAGCTTGGAGGCAGGGTTAAAGACCCAGTACTTC

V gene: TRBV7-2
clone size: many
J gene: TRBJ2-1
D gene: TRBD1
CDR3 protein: CASSQGERREQFF
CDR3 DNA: TGTGCCAGCAGCCAGGGGGAAAGAAGGGAGCAGTTCTTC

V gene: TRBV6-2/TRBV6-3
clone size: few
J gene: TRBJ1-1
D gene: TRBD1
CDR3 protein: CASSQSTGALGTEAFF
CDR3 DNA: TGTGCCAGCAGCCAATCGACAGGGGCGTTGGGGACTGAAGCTTTCTTT

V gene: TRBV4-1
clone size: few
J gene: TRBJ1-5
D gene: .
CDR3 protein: CASSQARVGNQPQHF
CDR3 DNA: TGCGCCAGCAGCCAAGCTAGGGTAGGGAATCAGCCCCAGCATTTT

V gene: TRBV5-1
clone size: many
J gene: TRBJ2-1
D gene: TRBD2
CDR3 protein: CASRSGTSPYNEQFF
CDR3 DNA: TGCGCCAGCAGATCCGGGACTAGCCCTTACAATGAGCAGTTCTTC

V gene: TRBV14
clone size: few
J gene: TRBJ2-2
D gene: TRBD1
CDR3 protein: CASSRDRGRAGELFF
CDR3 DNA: TGTGCCAGCAGCCGGGACAGGGGGCGCGCCGGGGAGCTGTTTTTT

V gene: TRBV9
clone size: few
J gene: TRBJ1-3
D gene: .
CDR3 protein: CASSVVDRISGNTIYF
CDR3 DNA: TGTGCCAGCAGCGTAGTAGATCGTATCTCTGGAAACACCATATATTTT

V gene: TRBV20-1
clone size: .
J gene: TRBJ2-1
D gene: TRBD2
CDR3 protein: CSAATSGRAGYWFGEQFF
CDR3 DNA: TGCAGTGCCGCAACTAGCGGGAGGGCCGGTTACTGGTTTGGTGAGCAGTTCTTC

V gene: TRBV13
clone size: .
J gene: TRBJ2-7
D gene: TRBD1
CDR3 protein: CASSITGGAYEQYF
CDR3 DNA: TGTGCCAGCAGCATCACAGGGGGAGCCTACGAGCAGTACTTC

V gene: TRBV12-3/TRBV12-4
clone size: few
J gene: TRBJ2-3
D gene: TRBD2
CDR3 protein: CASSPGLAGGVPDTQYF
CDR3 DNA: TGTGCCAGCAGCCCTGGACTAGCGGGGGGAGTGCCAGATACGCAGTATTTT

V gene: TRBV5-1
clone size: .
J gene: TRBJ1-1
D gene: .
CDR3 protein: CASSPGDMNTEAFF
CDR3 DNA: TGCGCCAGCAGTCCAGGGGACATGAACACTGAAGCTTTCTTT

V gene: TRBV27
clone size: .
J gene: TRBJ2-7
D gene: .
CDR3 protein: CASSLSPTPHEQYF
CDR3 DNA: TGTGCCAGCAGTTTATCCCCTACCCCCCACGAGCAGTACTTC

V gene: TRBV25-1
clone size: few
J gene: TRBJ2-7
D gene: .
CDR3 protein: CASSEELMSSYEQYF
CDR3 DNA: TGTGCCAGCAGTGAAGAACTGATGAGCTCCTACGAGCAGTACTTC

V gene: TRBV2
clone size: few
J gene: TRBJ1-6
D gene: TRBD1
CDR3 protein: CASSPTGGGSPLHF
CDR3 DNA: TGTGCCAGCAGTCCGACAGGGGGCGGTTCACCCCTCCACTTT

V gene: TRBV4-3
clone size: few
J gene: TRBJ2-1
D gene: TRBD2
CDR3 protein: CASSQGTSGGPVQFF
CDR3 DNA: TGCGCCAGCAGCCAAGGCACTAGCGGTGGGCCCGTCCAGTTCTTC

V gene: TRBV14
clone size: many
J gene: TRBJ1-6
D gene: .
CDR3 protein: CASNKGGSPLHF
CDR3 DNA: TGTGCCAGCAACAAAGGTGGCTCACCCCTCCACTTT

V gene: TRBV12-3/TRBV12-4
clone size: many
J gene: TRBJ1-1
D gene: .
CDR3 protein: CASSLGGQRNTEAFF
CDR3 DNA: TGTGCCAGCAGTTTAGGCGGACAGAGGAACACTGAAGCTTTCTTT

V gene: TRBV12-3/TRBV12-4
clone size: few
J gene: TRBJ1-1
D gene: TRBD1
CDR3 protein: CASRGQVINTEAFF
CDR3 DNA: TGTGCCAGCAGGGGACAGGTTATCAACACTGAAGCTTTCTTT

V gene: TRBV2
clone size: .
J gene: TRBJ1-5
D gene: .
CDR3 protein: CASSEKRGTQPQHF
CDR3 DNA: TGTGCCAGCAGTGAGAAGCGCGGAACCCAGCCCCAGCATTTT

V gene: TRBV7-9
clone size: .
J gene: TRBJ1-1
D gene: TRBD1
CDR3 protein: CASGFDRVITEAFF
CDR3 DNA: TGTGCCAGCGGCTTCGACAGGGTGATCACTGAAGCTTTCTTT

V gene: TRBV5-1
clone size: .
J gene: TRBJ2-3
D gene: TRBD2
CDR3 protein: CASSFGASGGYTDTQYF
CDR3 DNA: TGCGCCAGCAGCTTCGGGGCTAGCGGGGGCTACACAGATACGCAGTATTTT

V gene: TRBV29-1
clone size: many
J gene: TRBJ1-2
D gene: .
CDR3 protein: CSAAQRANYGYTF
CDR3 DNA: TGCAGCGCAGCACAGAGAGCTAACTATGGCTACACCTTC

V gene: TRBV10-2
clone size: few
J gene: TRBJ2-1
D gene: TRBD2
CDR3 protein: CASSEWRGTTYNEQFF
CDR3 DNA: TGCGCCAGCAGTGAGTGGCGGGGGACCACCTACAATGAGCAGTTCTTC

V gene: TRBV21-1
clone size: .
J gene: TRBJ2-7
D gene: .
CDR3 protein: CASSPAGSSYEQYF
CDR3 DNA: TGTGCCAGCAGCCCCGCGGGTAGCTCCTACGAGCAGTACTTC

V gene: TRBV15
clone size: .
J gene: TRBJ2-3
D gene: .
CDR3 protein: CATSKPGQRDSTDTQYF
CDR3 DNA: TGTGCCACCAGCAAGCCCGGACAGAGAGATAGCACAGATACGCAGTATTTT

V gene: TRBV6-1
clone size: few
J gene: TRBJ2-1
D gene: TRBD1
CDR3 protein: CASSEALYGTGGLNEQFF
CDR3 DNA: TGTGCCAGCAGTGAAGCGCTTTATGGAACAGGGGGCTTGAATGAGCAGTTCTTC

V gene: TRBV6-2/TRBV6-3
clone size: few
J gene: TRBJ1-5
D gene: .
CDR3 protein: CASKQGNQPQHF
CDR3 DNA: TGTGCCAGCAAGCAGGGGAATCAGCCCCAGCATTTT

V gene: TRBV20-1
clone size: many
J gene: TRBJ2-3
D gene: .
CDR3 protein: CSAIPEGEDTQYF
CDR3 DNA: TGCAGTGCTATTCCTGAGGGGGAAGATACGCAGTATTTT

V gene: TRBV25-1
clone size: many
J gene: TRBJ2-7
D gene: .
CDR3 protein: CASSQDTNYEQYF
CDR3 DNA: TGTGCCAGCAGTCAAGACACAAACTACGAGCAGTACTTC

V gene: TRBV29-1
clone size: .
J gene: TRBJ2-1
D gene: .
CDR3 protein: CSVEWATVGEQFF
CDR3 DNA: TGCAGCGTTGAATGGGCCACGGTGGGGGAGCAGTTCTTC

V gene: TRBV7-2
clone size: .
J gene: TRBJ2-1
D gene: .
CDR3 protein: CASSLDGSIYNEQFF
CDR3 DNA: TGTGCCAGCAGCTTAGACGGGAGCATCTACAATGAGCAGTTCTTC

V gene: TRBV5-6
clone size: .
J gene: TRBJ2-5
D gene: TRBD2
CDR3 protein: CASSLVLAGVRGGRETQYF
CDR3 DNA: TGTGCCAGCAGTCTGGTGCTAGCGGGAGTTCGAGGTGGTAGAGAGACCCAGTACTTC

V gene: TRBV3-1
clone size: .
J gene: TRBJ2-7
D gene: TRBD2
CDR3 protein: CASSQDLERTSGDYEQYF
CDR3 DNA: TGTGCCAGCAGCCAAGATCTTGAGAGGACTAGCGGGGACTACGAGCAGTACTTC

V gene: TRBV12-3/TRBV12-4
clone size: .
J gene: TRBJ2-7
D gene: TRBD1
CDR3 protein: CASSLGWETGGMYEQYF
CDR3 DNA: TGTGCCAGCAGTTTGGGCTGGGAGACAGGGGGGATGTACGAGCAGTACTTC

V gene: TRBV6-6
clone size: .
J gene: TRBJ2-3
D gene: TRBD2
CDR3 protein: CASMETSGRDTQYF
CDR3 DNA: TGTGCCAGCATGGAGACTAGCGGGAGAGATACGCAGTATTTT

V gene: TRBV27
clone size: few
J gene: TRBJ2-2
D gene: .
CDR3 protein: CASSSTTGELFF
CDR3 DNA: TGTGCCAGCAGTTCCACCACCGGGGAGCTGTTTTTT